What follows are 28 T cell receptor beta chains derived from one specimen sequenced in a study of T-cell reconstitution after alpha-beta-depleted transplantation in children. Unique molecular identifiers were used in preparing the TCRbeta library. TCRdb processed the PCR reads anew with MiXCR; each CDR3 protein has one entry. The sample lists about 230,000 distinct CDR3 sequences, approximately 12% seen once, with roughly 2.8% in the top ten. The input for sequencing was PBMCs from the stem cell graft donor, taken from the stem cell graft. These receptors all stem from a human donor who donated a stem cell graft to a child with acute lymphoblastic leukemia.

On this clonotype itself: This may come from a read error, since a much larger clone is one base off. The gene calls are TRBV28 and TRBJ2-7; no reliable D call. CDR1 is MDHEN and CDR2 is SYDVKM in the germline V gene. CDR3 size: 14 residues. V was cut by 8 bases and J by 5 bases, with 19 bases left in between. The CDR3 sequence: CASGSLPRLNEQYF. As DNA, the CDR3 is TGTGCCAGCGGTTCCCTCCCCAGGCTGAACGAGCAGTACTTC.

This chain uses TRBV20-1 with TRBJ2-2; perhaps TRBD2 as D (6 bases). The germline V gene encodes CDR1 DFQATT and CDR2 SNEGSKA (reference sequence). The CDR3 totals 16 residues. V was cut by 1 base and J by 2 bases, with 14 bases left in between. The CDR3, as DNA: TGCAGTGCTAGAGCCGGGACTCGAGATAACACCGGGGAGCTGTTTTTT. It codes for CSARAGTRDNTGELFF.

In its sample, this clonotype was seen a few times. V is TRBV29-1 and J is TRBJ1-3; no reliable D call. V was clipped by 0 bases and J by 0 bases, with 9 bases between them. Germline CDR1 reads SQVTM; CDR2 reads ANQGSEA. The CDR3 runs 15 residues. CDR3 in DNA: TGCAGCGTTGAAGATCCGGGAACCTCTGGAAACACCATATATTTT. Its protein product is CSVEDPGTSGNTIYF.

This clonotype was counted at least ten times. The genes are TRBV7-2 and TRBJ1-6, with 7 bases fitting TRBD1. Germline V gene sequence: CDR1 SGHTA, CDR2 FQGNSA. J was trimmed by 8 bases and V by 5 bases; bases with no gene match: 6. This CDR3 spans 14 amino acids. CDR3 in amino acids: CASSRGQADSPLHF. Written as DNA, the CDR3 is TGTGCCAGCAGCCGTGGACAGGCGGATTCACCCCTCCACTTT.

This clonotype was counted at least ten times. The chain links TRBV27 to TRBJ1-1; D is unclear. The V end was cut by 7 bases, the J end by 7 bases, with 10 bases between. The CDR3 runs to 11 residues. Looked up from germline, CDR1 is MNHEY and CDR2 is SMNVEV (reference sequence). The CDR3 reads CASKGSGEAFF. CDR3 bases: TGTGCCAGCAAAGGGAGTGGTGAAGCTTTCTTT.

The table lists this clonotype with many counts. In DNA, the CDR3 is TGCAGCGCTGAGGGGTTGGCTACCCCAGAGACCCAGTACTTC. This translates into CSAEGLATPETQYF. The V and J genes are TRBV29-1 and TRBJ2-5; the D call may be TRBD1 or TRBD2 (5 bases each). The V end lost 7 bases, the J end lost 4 bases, and 19 bases lay between the germline ends. Germline V gives CDR1 SQVTM, CDR2 ANQGSEA. This CDR3 comprises 14 residues.

This clonotype occurred a few times. The chain has TRBV7-9 and TRBJ2-7, with D possibly matching TRBD2 (5 bases). Germline assignment: CDR1 SEHNR and CDR2 FQNEAQ (reference sequence). V lost 3 bases to trimming and J lost 4 bases, with 13 bases between them. This CDR3 has 14 amino acids. CDR3 DNA sequence: TGTGCCAGCAGCTTTGGGTCCAGCGGTTACGAGCAGTACTTC. This gives the protein CASSFGSSGYEQYF.

This chain links TRBV7-2 with TRBJ2-1, with 7 bases aligning to TRBD2. V dropped 5 bases and J dropped 8; count of bases not matched to a gene: 12. This CDR3 comprises 15 residues. The germline gives CDR1 SGHTA, CDR2 FQGNSA. DNA of the CDR3: TGTGCCAGCAGCGGTATGGGACTACCTAGTGATGAGCAGTTCTTC. This gives the protein CASSGMGLPSDEQFF.

In this sample, this clonotype turned up many times. The chain carries TRBV11-2 and TRBJ2-2; tentative D call: TRBD1 (5 bases). This CDR3 is 16 amino acids long. Germline V gene lookup returns CDR1 SGHAT and CDR2 FQNNGV. Trimming pared 6 bases from V and 6 bases from J, leaving 20 bases between. CDR3 sequence (DNA): TGTGCCAGCAGTCCTACTGGGCAGGGAATTCCCGGGGAGCTGTTTTTT. Amino acids: CASSPTGQGIPGELFF.

The table lists this clonotype with a few counts. The V and J genes are TRBV5-1 and TRBJ2-5, with 7 bases matching TRBD1. Germline V gene lookup returns CDR1 SGHRS and CDR2 YFSETQ. Germline trimming cut 4 bases from V and 4 bases from J; bases unmatched to any gene: 4. The CDR3 totals 13 residues. The CDR3 DNA is TGCGCCAGCAGCCAAAACAGGGGAGAGACCCAGTACTTC. It specifies CASSQNRGETQYF.

This chain links TRBV11-2 with TRBJ2-3, with 7 nucleotides matching TRBD2. The CDR3 has 15 residues. V trimming: 0 bases; J trimming: 6 bases; junction bases outside the gene matches: 6. In germline, CDR1 is SGHAT, CDR2 FQNNGV. The CDR3 DNA follows: TGTGCCAGCAGCTTAGATCAGGGAGGGGCCGATACGCAGTATTTT. It translates to CASSLDQGGADTQYF.

This clonotype has only one observation. V and J are TRBV6-2 or TRBV6-3 and TRBJ2-6; D not certain. CDR3 length: 13 amino acids. Trimming shortened V by 3 bases and J by 4 bases, and 4 bases separated the two germline ends. Germline-derived CDR1 and CDR2 are MNHEY and SVGEGT. Written as DNA, the CDR3 is TGTGCCAGCAGTTATCGCGGGGCCAACGTCCTGACTTTC. Amino acids: CASSYRGANVLTF.

This sequence joins TRBV20-1 and TRBJ2-3; 12 nucleotides agree with TRBD2. This CDR3 has 14 amino acids. CDR1 is DFQATT, CDR2 SNEGSKA, per germline (reference sequence). The ends lost 5 bases at V and 6 bases at J; junction bases unmatched: 6. For the CDR3, the DNA is TGCAGTGCTGCTAGCGGGAGGGCCTTCGATACGCAGTATTTT. This encodes CSAASGRAFDTQYF.

J is TRBJ2-1 and V is TRBV7-2, with 12 bases identical to TRBD2. This CDR3 region has 17 residues. V lost 5 bases, J lost 1 base, and 6 bases stayed unmatched. Germline-derived CDR1 and CDR2 are SGHTA and FQGNSA. The CDR3 protein is CASSPRTSGVSYNEQFF. DNA for the CDR3: TGTGCCAGCAGCCCCCGGACTAGCGGGGTTTCCTACAATGAGCAGTTCTTC.

At least ten counts were recorded for this clonotype. This chain joins TRBV5-1 and TRBJ2-3; TRBD1 matches at 9 bases. This CDR3 is built from 14 residues. The germline gives CDR1 SGHRS, CDR2 YFSETQ. V trimming: 4 bases; J trimming: 4 bases; junction bases outside the gene matches: 4. CDR3 region: CASSRTGVPDTQYF. The DNA for the CDR3 is TGCGCCAGCAGCCGGACAGGGGTTCCAGATACGCAGTATTTT.

This clonotype was counted at least ten times. Here the CDR3 DNA reads TGTGCCATCAGTCCGGGGGAAGGACGCAATCAGCCCCAGCATTTT. The encoded protein is CAISPGEGRNQPQHF. The chain joins TRBV10-3 to TRBJ1-5; D may be TRBD1 (5 bases). The CDR3 is 15 amino acids. Germline values: CDR1 ENHRY, CDR2 SYGVKD. The germline V and J ends were trimmed by 5 bases and 2 bases, with 13 bases remaining between them.

This clonotype came up many times. V usage is TRBV27 and J usage is TRBJ2-2; D not resolved. Between the trimmed V and J ends, which lost 2 bases and 2 bases, there was a span of 3 bases. The germline V gene has CDR1 MNHEY and CDR2 SMNVEV (reference sequence). The CDR3 sequence is 13 residues long. The CDR3 sequence: CASSLANTGELFF. CDR3 sequence (DNA): TGTGCCAGCAGTTTAGCTAACACCGGGGAGCTGTTTTTT.

This clonotype came up many times. V usage is TRBV9 and J usage is TRBJ1-1, with 8 bases identical to TRBD1. Germline V gene data show CDR1 as SGDLS and CDR2 as YYNGEE. CDR3 length equals 14 residues. The V segment lost 2 bases and the J segment 1 base; nucleotides outside the gene matches: 1. The CDR3 region is CASSVGQGNTEAFF. The CDR3 region has the DNA TGTGCCAGCAGCGTCGGACAGGGGAACACTGAAGCTTTCTTT.

V and J are TRBV7-2 and TRBJ2-7; no firm D call. CDR1 and CDR2 from the germline V gene are SGHTA and FQGNSA. V lost 5 bases, J lost 4 bases, and 9 bases lay in between. CDR3 length: 12 residues. The CDR3 spells CASSPQQYEQYF. CDR3 DNA: TGTGCCAGCAGCCCACAGCAGTACGAGCAGTACTTC. Full variable domain (missing parts from reference TRBV7-2 and TRBJ2-7): GAGVSQSPSNKVTEKGKDVELRCDPISGHTALYWYRQSLGQGLEFLIYFQGNSAPDKSGLPSDRFSAERTGGSVSTLTIQRTQQEDSAVYLCASSPQQYEQYFGPGTRLTVT.

In its sample, this clonotype was seen a few times. The V gene is TRBV30, the J gene TRBJ1-6, with D tentatively TRBD1 (6 bases). The CDR3 length is 13 residues. The germline V gene encodes CDR1 GTSNPN and CDR2 SVGIG (reference sequence). Trimming removed 5 bases at V and 7 bases at J, with 12 bases between. CDR3 DNA sequence: TGTGCCTGGGGAACAGGGCTGAATTCACCCCTCCACTTT. This gives the protein CAWGTGLNSPLHF.

This clonotype was detected ten times or more. This chain uses TRBV29-1 with TRBJ2-3, with TRBD2 matching over 7 bases. Germline CDR1 and CDR2: SQVTM and ANQGSEA. The CDR3 runs to 13 residues. With 7 bases clipped from V and 2 bases from J, the junction kept 6 bases outside the gene matches. CDR3 sequence (DNA): TGCAGCGCCCGGGGGACTATCACAGATACGCAGTATTTT. Residues: CSARGTITDTQYF.

This clonotype was seen many times. This chain uses TRBV7-9 with TRBJ1-1, with a possible D match to TRBD1 (5 bases). Germline CDR1 is SEHNR and CDR2 is FQNEAQ (reference sequence). The CDR3 runs 12 residues. Trimming stripped 1 base from V and 11 bases from J, with 11 bases between. The CDR3 DNA sequence: TGTGCCAGCAGCTTAGGGGACCGGAGGGCTTTCTTT. This sequence encodes CASSLGDRRAFF.

There are many counts of this clonotype. The chain couples TRBV7-9 to TRBJ1-4; TRBD1 might be the D (6 bases). The V and J ends lost 5 bases and 8 bases respectively, with 21 bases between them. This CDR3 comprises 16 residues. Germline CDR1 is SEHNR and CDR2 is FQNEAQ (reference sequence). Here the CDR3 reads CASSPTGTTYQEKLFF. CDR3 coding DNA: TGTGCCAGCAGCCCTACAGGGACCACATATCAAGAAAAACTGTTTTTT. The complete variable domain, with remaining parts taken from reference TRBV7-9 and TRBJ1-4, reads DTGVSQNPRHKITKRGQNVTFRCDPISEHNRLYWYRQTLGQGPEFLTYFQNEAQLEKSRLLSDRFSAERPKGSFSTLEIQRTEQGDSAMYLCASSPTGTTYQEKLFFGSGTQLSVL.

This clonotype showed up many times. This rearrangement joins TRBV6-2 or TRBV6-3 to TRBJ2-1; tentatively, D is TRBD2 (5 bases). V was cut by 2 bases and J by 5 bases, with 10 bases left in between. The CDR3 is 14 amino acids. Germline V CDR1 and CDR2: MNHEY, SVGEGT. The CDR3 DNA sequence: TGTGCCAGCAGTTACCCCCAGCGGCACAATGAGCAGTTCTTC. It is translated as CASSYPQRHNEQFF.

Many counts were recorded for this clonotype. The chain recombines TRBV29-1 with TRBJ2-7, with 7 bases lining up with TRBD1. The CDR3 length is 14 residues. The V gene's germline CDR1 is SQVTM and CDR2 ANQGSEA. Trimming at V came to 2 bases and at J to 5 bases, leaving 9 bases not matched to a gene. CDR3 loop: CSVESGTVEHEQYF. In DNA form, the CDR3 reads TGCAGCGTTGAATCAGGGACAGTTGAGCACGAGCAGTACTTC.

The table lists this clonotype with many counts. The chain links TRBV7-9 to TRBJ1-2; D is uncertain. CDR1 and CDR2 from the germline V gene are SEHNR and FQNEAQ (reference sequence). The CDR3 has 14 residues. The V and J ends lost 4 bases and 4 bases respectively, with 13 bases between them. The CDR3 DNA follows: TGTGCCAGCAGCTCAGTAGGGATAAGCTATGGCTACACCTTC. Translating it yields CASSSVGISYGYTF.

This clonotype was counted between two and nine times. This rearrangement joins TRBV19 to TRBJ2-2, with 13 bases lining up with TRBD2. CDR1 and CDR2 from the germline V gene are LNHDA and SQIVND (reference sequence). The CDR3 loop spans 16 amino acids. V lost 4 bases, J lost 6 bases, and 5 bases stayed unmatched. The CDR3 sequence is CASSRKTSGGPGELFF. In nucleotides, the CDR3 is TGTGCCAGTAGTAGGAAGACTAGCGGGGGGCCCGGGGAGCTGTTTTTT.

The chain combines TRBV5-4 with TRBJ2-2; a possible D gene is TRBD2 (5 bases). CDR3 size: 14 residues. V was clipped by 3 bases and J by 5 bases, with 11 bases between them. Germline CDR1 SGHNT, CDR2 YYREEE (reference sequence). CDR3 nucleotide sequence: TGTGCCAGCAGCTCATTGGCGGGTACCGGGGAGCTGTTTTTT. This sequence encodes CASSSLAGTGELFF.